This T cell receptor (beta chain) is drawn from a study of blood T cell repertoires in COVID-19. Only a few counts were recorded for this clone. Authors' processing steps: Cell counts per sample came from amplifying reference gene primers. Sequencing used immunoSEQ multiplex PCR; TCRdb keeps in-frame clones, though not all of them. The DNA was the basis for D and trimming; V, J and clone size are from that table. The sample carries roughly 300,000 clones, over 75% recorded once. Sequenced: peripheral blood. This receptor was taken from a woman between 50 and 59 years old who had recovered from COVID-19.

The CDR3 DNA reads TGTGCCACCAGTGATCCCAGGGGCGATACGCAGTATTTT. It specifies CATSDPRGDTQYF. The chain is built from TRBV24-1 and TRBJ2-3, with D tentatively TRBD1 (6 bases). In germline, CDR1 is KGHDR, CDR2 SFDVKD. The CDR3 is made up of 13 amino acids. V shed 3 bases and J shed 6 bases, with 9 bases lying between them.